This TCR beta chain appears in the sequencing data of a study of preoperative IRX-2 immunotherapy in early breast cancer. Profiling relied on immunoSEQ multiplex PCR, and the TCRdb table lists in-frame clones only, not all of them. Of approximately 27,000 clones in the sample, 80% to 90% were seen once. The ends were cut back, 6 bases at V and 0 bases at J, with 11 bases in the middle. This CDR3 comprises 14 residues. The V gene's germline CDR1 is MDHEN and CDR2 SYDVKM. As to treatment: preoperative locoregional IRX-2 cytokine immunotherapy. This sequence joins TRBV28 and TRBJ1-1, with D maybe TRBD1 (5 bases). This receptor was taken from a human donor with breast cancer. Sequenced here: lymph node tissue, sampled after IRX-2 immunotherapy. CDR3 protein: CASSRGVLNTEAFF. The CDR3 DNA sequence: TGTGCCAGCAGCCGGGGCGTACTGAACACTGAAGCTTTCTTT.